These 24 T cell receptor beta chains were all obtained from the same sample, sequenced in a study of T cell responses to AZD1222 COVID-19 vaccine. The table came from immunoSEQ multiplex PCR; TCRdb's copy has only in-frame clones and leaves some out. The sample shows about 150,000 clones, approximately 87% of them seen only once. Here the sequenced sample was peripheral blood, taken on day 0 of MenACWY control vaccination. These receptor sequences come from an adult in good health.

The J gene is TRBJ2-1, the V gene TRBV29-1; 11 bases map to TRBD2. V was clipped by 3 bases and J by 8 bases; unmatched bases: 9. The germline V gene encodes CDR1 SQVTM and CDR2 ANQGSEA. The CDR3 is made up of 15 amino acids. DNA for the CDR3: TGCAGCGTTGATGCCCTAGCGGGGGGCTTGGATGAGCAGTTCTTC. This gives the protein CSVDALAGGLDEQFF.

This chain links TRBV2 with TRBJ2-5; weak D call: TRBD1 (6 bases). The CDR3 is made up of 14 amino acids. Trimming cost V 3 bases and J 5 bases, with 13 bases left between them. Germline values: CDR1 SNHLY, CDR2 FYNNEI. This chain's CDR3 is CASSDNRDAETQYF. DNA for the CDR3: TGTGCCAGCAGTGACAACAGGGACGCGGAGACCCAGTACTTC.

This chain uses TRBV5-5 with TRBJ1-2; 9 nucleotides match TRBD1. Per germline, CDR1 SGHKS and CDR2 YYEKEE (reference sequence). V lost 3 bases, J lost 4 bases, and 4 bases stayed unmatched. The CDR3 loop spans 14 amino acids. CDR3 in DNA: TGTGCCAGCAGCTCGACAGGGGGATCCTATGGCTACACCTTC. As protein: CASSSTGGSYGYTF. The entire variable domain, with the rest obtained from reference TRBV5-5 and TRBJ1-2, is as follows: DAGVTQSPTHLIKTRGQQVTLRCSPISGHKSVSWYQQVLGQGPQFIFQYYEKEERGRGNFPDRFSARQFPNYSSELNVNALLLGDSALYLCASSSTGGSYGYTFGSGTRLTVV.

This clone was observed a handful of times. The CDR3 DNA sequence: TGTGCCAGCAGTCCCCGGGGGACACTCGACTACGAGCAGTACTTC. This sequence encodes CASSPRGTLDYEQYF. This chain uses TRBV27 with TRBJ2-7; D is possibly TRBD1 or TRBD2 (6 bases each). V was cut by 5 bases and J by 3 bases, with 17 bases left in between. Germline-derived CDR1 and CDR2 are MNHEY and SMNVEV (reference sequence). CDR3 length: 15 residues.

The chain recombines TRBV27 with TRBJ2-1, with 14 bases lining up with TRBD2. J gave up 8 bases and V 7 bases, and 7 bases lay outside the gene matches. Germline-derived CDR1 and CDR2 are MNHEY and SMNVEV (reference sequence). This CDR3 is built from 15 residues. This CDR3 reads CASIGLAGGFDEQFF. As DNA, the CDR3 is TGTGCCAGCATCGGACTAGCGGGAGGATTTGATGAGCAGTTCTTC.

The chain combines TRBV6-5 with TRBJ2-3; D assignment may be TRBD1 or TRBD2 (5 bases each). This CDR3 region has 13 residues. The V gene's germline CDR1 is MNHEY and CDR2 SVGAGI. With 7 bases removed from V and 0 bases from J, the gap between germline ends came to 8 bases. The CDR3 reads CASKRGSTDTQYF. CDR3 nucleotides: TGTGCCAGCAAGAGGGGAAGCACAGATACGCAGTATTTT.

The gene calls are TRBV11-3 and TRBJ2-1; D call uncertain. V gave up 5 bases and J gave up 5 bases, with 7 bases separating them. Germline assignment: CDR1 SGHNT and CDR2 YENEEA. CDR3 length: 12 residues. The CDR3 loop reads CASSRVDNEQFF. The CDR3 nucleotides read TGTGCCAGCAGCAGGGTCGACAATGAGCAGTTCTTC.

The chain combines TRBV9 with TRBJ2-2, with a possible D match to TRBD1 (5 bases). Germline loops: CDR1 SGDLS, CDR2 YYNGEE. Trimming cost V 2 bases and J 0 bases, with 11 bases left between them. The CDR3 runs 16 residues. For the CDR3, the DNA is TGTGCCAGCAGCGTGACAGTAACTCCGAACACCGGGGAGCTGTTTTTT. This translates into CASSVTVTPNTGELFF.

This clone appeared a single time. The CDR3 DNA sequence: TGTGCCAGCAGTTACTTCGGAAGGGCGGTGGCTTTCTTT. Protein: CASSYFGRAVAFF. The chain links TRBV6-5 to TRBJ1-1; no clear D gene. The germline V gene encodes CDR1 MNHEY and CDR2 SVGAGI. V was cut by 1 base and J by 11 bases, with 14 bases left in between. The CDR3 extends over 13 amino acids.

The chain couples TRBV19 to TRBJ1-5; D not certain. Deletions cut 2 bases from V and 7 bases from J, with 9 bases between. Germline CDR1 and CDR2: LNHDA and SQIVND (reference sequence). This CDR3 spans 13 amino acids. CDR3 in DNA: TGTGCCAGTAGTATAAACCTACGACAGCCCCAGCATTTT. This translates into CASSINLRQPQHF.

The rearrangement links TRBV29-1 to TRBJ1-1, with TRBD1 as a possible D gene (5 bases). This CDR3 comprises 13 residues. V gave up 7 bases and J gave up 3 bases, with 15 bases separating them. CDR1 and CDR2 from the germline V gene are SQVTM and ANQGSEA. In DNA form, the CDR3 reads TGCAGCGCAACCCGGGGGGGAGACACTGAAGCTTTCTTT. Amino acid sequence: CSATRGGDTEAFF.

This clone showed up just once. DNA of the CDR3: TGTGCCAGCAGCCCCTTAATGGAGGGCTACGAGCAGTACTTC. Amino acids: CASSPLMEGYEQYF. The rearrangement uses TRBV5-6 and TRBJ2-7; D is possibly TRBD2 (6 bases). This CDR3 comprises 14 residues. Germline-derived CDR1 and CDR2 are SGHDT and YYEEEE. Trimming shortened V by 4 bases and J by 3 bases, and 14 bases separated the two germline ends.

CDR3 sequence reads: CASSLVDGNSPLHF. CDR3 in DNA: TGTGCCAGCAGCTTGGTTGATGGAAATTCACCCCTCCACTTT. This chain joins TRBV5-4 and TRBJ1-6, with D unresolved. V lost 0 bases and J 7 bases, leaving 8 bases between the germline ends. Germline assignment: CDR1 SGHNT and CDR2 YYREEE (reference sequence). The CDR3 is 14 amino acids.

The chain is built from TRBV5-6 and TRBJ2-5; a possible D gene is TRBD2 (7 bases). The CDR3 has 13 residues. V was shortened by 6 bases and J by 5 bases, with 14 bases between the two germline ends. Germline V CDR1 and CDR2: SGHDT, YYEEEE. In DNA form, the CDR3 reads TGTGCCAGCAACCCTAAGGGGGGGGAGACCCAGTACTTC. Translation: CASNPKGGETQYF.

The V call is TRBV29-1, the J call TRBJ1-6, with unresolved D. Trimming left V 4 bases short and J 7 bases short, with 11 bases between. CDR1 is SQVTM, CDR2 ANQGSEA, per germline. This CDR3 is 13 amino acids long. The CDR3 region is CSVAYVPNSPLHF. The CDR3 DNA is TGCAGCGTTGCTTACGTCCCGAATTCACCCCTCCACTTT.

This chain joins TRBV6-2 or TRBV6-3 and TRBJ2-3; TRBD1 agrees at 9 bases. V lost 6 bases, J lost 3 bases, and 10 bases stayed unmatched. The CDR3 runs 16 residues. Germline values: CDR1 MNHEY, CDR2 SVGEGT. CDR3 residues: CASSRPTGGRTDTQYF. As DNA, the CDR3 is TGTGCCAGCAGCCGTCCGACAGGGGGAAGAACAGATACGCAGTATTTT.

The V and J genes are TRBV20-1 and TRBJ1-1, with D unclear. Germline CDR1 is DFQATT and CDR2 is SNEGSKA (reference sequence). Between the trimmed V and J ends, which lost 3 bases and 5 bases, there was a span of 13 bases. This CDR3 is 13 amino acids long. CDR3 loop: CSASWAARTEAFF. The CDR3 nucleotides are TGCAGTGCTAGTTGGGCGGCGAGGACTGAAGCTTTCTTT.

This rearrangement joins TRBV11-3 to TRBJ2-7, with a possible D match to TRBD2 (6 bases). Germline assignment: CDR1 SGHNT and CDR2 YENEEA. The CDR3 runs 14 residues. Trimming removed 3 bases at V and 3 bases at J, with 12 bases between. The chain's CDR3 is CASSLARLDYEQYF. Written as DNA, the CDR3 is TGTGCCAGCAGCTTGGCCAGACTAGACTACGAGCAGTACTTC.

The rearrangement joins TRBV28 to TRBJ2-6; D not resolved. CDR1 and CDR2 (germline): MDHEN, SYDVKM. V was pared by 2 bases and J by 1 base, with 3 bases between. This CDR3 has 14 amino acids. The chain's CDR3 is CASSLVSGANVLTF. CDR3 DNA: TGTGCCAGCAGTTTAGTATCTGGGGCCAACGTCCTGACTTTC. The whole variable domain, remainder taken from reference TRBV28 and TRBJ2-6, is DVKVTQSSRYLVKRTGEKVFLECVQDMDHENMFWYRQDPGLGLRLIYFSYDVKMKEKGDIPEGYSVSREKKERFSLILESASTNQTSMYLCASSLVSGANVLTFGAGSRLTVL.

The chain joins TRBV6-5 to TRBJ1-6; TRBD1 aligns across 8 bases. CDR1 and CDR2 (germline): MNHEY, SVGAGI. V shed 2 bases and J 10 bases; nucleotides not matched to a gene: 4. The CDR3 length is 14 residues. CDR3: CASSYGQGGSPLHF. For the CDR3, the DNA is TGTGCCAGCAGTTACGGACAGGGAGGGTCACCCCTCCACTTT.

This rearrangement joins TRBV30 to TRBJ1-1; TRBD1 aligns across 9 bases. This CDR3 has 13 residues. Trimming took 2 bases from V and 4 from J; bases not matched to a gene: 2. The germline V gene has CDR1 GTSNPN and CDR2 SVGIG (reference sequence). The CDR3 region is CAWSRDRVTEAFF. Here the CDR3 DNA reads TGTGCCTGGAGTCGGGACAGGGTCACTGAAGCTTTCTTT.

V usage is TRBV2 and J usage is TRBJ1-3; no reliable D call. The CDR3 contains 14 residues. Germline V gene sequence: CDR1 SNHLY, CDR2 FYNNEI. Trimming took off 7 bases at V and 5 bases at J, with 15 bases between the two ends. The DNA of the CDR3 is TGTGCCAGCAAGGATCCGGGAAGCAGAAACACCATATATTTT. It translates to CASKDPGSRNTIYF.

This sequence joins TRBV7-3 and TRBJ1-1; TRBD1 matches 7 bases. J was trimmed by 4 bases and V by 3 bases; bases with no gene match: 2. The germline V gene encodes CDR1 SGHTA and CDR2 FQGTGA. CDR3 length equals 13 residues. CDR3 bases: TGTGCCAGCAGCTTTACAGGGGCCACTGAAGCTTTCTTT. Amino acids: CASSFTGATEAFF.

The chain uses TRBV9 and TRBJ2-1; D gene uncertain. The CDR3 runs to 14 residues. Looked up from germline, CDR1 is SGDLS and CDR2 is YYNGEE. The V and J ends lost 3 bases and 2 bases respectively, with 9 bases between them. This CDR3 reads CASSAQTPYNEQFF. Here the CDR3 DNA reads TGTGCCAGCAGCGCCCAGACACCCTACAATGAGCAGTTCTTC. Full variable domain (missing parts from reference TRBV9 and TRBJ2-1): DSGVTQTPKHLITATGQRVTLRCSPRSGDLSVYWYQQSLDQGLQFLIQYYNGEERAKGNILERFSAQQFPDLHSELNLSSLELGDSALYFCASSAQTPYNEQFFGPGTRLTVL.